This T cell receptor beta chain was sequenced during a study of blood T cell repertoires in COVID-19. Study details: Sites across the United States, Italy and Spain contributed samples from acute and convalescent COVID-19. T cells, B-cell-depleted T cells, or PBMCs supplied cDNA or gDNA.

Per the original data handling: Quantification of nucleated cells was approximated via reference gene primer amplification. Profiled with immunoSEQ multiplex PCR; TCRdb holds only in-frame clones, not every one. That table supplies the V and J calls and clone size; D and trimming were determined from the DNA. The sample contains a few hundred thousand clones, about 91% of which appear only once. V lost 2 bases to trimming and J lost 0 bases, with 14 bases between them. Per germline, CDR1 KGHSY and CDR2 FQNENV. CDR3 length: 17 amino acids. The sequence came from an older woman with acute or convalescent COVID-19. The V call is TRBV16, the J call TRBJ1-5; D gene uncertain. The sequenced material came from peripheral blood. In DNA form, the CDR3 reads TGTGCCAGCAGCCAAACCGGCGGGGATTATAGCAATCAGCCCCAGCATTTT. Translation: CASSQTGGDYSNQPQHF. The variable domain in full, completed from reference TRBV16 and TRBJ1-5, reads GEEVAQTPKHLVRGEGQKAKLYCAPIKGHSYVFWYQQVLKNEFKFLISFQNENVFDETGMPKERFSAKCLPNSPCSLEIQATKLEDSAVYFCASSQTGGDYSNQPQHFGDGTRLSIL.